What follows are 2 T cell receptor beta chains derived from one specimen sequenced in a study of CD8 T cells in ankylosing spondylitis. Each CDR3 protein gets one entry after TCRdb re-called the 5' RACE reads with MiXCR. The profile shows fewer than 200,000 distinct CDR3 sequences, roughly 18% of them singletons. Sequencing input: blood, either unsorted or a sorted T cell fraction (not recorded which). The source is a male donor aged 10 to 35 with ankylosing spondylitis or in good health (not recorded which).

This clonotype was detected many times. The rearrangement uses TRBV20-1 and TRBJ2-4, with no clear D. Germline CDR1 reads DFQATT; CDR2 reads SNEGSKA (reference sequence). The V and J ends lost 2 bases and 5 bases respectively, with 7 bases between them. This CDR3 region has 12 residues. The CDR3 DNA reads as TGCAGTGCTAGAAGTGAGGAAAACATTCAGTACTTC. Its protein product is CSARSEENIQYF.

This clonotype was counted at least ten times. The V gene is TRBV9, the J gene TRBJ2-5, with TRBD2 matching over 9 bases. With 6 bases clipped from V and 2 bases from J, the junction kept 5 bases outside the gene matches. Germline loops: CDR1 SGDLS, CDR2 YYNGEE. This CDR3 spans 14 amino acids. The CDR3 sequence is CASTKTSGQETQYF. In DNA form, the CDR3 reads TGTGCCAGCACCAAGACTAGCGGACAAGAGACCCAGTACTTC. Full variable domain (remainder filled in from reference TRBV9 and TRBJ2-5): DSGVTQTPKHLITATGQRVTLRCSPRSGDLSVYWYQQSLDQGLQFLIQYYNGEERAKGNILERFSAQQFPDLHSELNLSSLELGDSALYFCASTKTSGQETQYFGPGTRLLVL.